This TCR beta chain came from a study of persistence of HIV-infected CD4 T cells (dated by TCRdb to 2018 to 2020). In the study overall: Suppressive ART had been received by participants for a median of about eight years. Peripheral blood samples of up to roughly 200 mL were obtained at multiple time points, with the exception of a couple of participants, for whom leukapheresis was performed at a single time point. CMV- and HIV-1 Gag-responding CD4+ T cells were isolated from ART-treated individuals so that antigen-driven clonal expansion of HIV-1-infected cells could be examined. TCRbeta sequencing assessed the clonality of all cells in each sorted population, while proviral sequencing assessed the clonality of infected cells. For the TCR cluster analysis across participants, about 8 participants were included for CMV and more than five participants for Gag.

The treatment or condition label, as the study defines it: suppressive antiretroviral therapy. A pool of overlapping 15-mer peptides from HIV-1 Gag, at 0.85 to 1 ug per peptide per mL, was used to stimulate the cells. Responding CD4+ T cells were sorted on the basis of upregulation of both CD40 ligand and CD69. Participants were HIV-1-infected adults who started suppressive ART during chronic infection. For at least 4 years, the participants' plasma HIV-1 RNA had been undetectable, below 50 copies/mL. To be included, participants needed a CD4+ T cell count above 400 cells/uL and a positive CMV serology. Before stimulation, PBMCs were isolated using density centrifugation and depleted of CD8+ T cells. For around 18 hours, the CD8-depleted PBMCs were stimulated with anti-CD28/CD49d costimulation, a CD40-blocking antibody, and enfuvirtide to prevent new infections. Sorting was done on either a Beckman Coulter MoFlo Legacy or an XDP sorter, and propidium iodide was used to exclude dead cells. Genomic DNA was extracted using the QIAamp DNA Mini Kit for samples with more than one million cells and using the Quick-DNA Microprep Kit for all other samples.

TCRbeta repertoires were sequenced from genomic DNA with the immunoSEQ hsTCRB assay version 4 in survey mode. Genomic DNA was diluted to around 10 ng/uL, using up to 1 ug per sample for TCRbeta sequencing. In the paper's pipeline: Analysis of the TCRbeta data was done in ImmunoSeq Analyzer 3.0, and diversity was computed on productive nucleotide rearrangements. Using the Immunarch R package, lower-bound TCR diversity was estimated with the improved Chao index and clonality was estimated with the Gini coefficient. When different nucleotide rearrangements encoded the same CDR3beta amino acid sequence, each rearrangement was treated as a distinct clonotype. Differential abundance analysis found TCRbeta sequences that were significantly enriched in antigen-responding cells compared with anti-CD3/anti-CD28-activated cells. GLIPH2 clustered TCRs by predicted peptide-MHC specificity, both within individual participants and across merged participant data sets. TCRdb limited this immuneACCESS table to in-frame rearrangements with V and J called. A share of clones is missing; checked studies link under half to unresolved V genes, and the rest is unexplained. V and J calls and clone size come straight from that table; D and trimming were deduced from the DNA. In all, the sample holds about 13,000 clones, and under 70% of those were seen once. The top ten hold less than 8.5% of the sample.

Results the study describes overall, beyond this receptor: The study involved few individuals and tested only a limited range of antigens. Restriction of bulk TCR analyses to the rare CMV-responding cells that actually carried HIV-1 proviruses was not possible. Within the same sorted populations, TCR oligoclonality correlated with proviral oligoclonality. Antigen-responding cells were enriched for degenerate expanded CDR3beta sequences, which suggests convergent selection of CD4+ responses to CMV and Gag. TCRbeta richness in CMV- and Gag-responding cells was significantly lower than in anti-CD3/anti-CD28-responding cells; CMV-responding cells had higher oligoclonality than CD3/CD28-stimulated and Gag-responding cells.

The germline V gene sets CDR1 to MNHEY and CDR2 to SVGAGI. The CDR3 measures 14 amino acids from cysteine to phenylalanine. Just CDR3 DNA is preserved here, 42 bases in frame from base 1. V and J are trimmed by 6 bases and 8 bases, and the gene matches miss 9 bases of the junction. A note on this clone: No antigen is known for it. There are no base qualities to consult, and no much larger clone falls within one base.

Sequenced here: CD4+ T cells sorted from PBMCs after 18-hour stimulation, sampled from a patient who received antiretroviral therapy. Taken with the paper, the label for cell subset or site translates to: CD40L+CD69+ CD4 T cells responding to HIV-1 Gag peptides. This chain joins TRBV6-5 to TRBJ1-4, with TRBD1 identical over 7 junction bases. The source of this sequence is an adult man with HIV who was CMV-seropositive. The CDR3: CASSPGPGGEKLFF. The base sequence is TGTGCCAGCAGCCCGGGCCCAGGGGGGGAAAAACTGTTTTTT.